A single sample gave rise to the 20 T cell receptor beta chains below, sequenced in a study of tumor and adjacent non-tumor tissue in lung cancer (dated by TCRdb to between 2018 and 2020). To prepare the library, multiplex PCR was applied. The sequencer listed for this sample is Illumina HiSeq 2500. Following protocols modified from ARM-PCR, the researchers constructed TCRbeta libraries through three rounds of nested PCR with primers (Table S4). TCRdb reprocessed the public reads (quality trimming at Q25 with fastp, clone calling with MiXCR) and kept in-frame beta chains. Each entry is one CDR3 protein sequence, shown with its most common DNA and genes. This sample comprises under 150,000 distinct CDR3 sequences, around 65% of them detected only once. The ten largest clonotypes hold roughly 18% of the sample. RNA was extracted from bulk unsorted tissue and checked for quality with a NanoDrop ND-1000 and an Agilent 2100.

The sample was lung tumor tissue. All receptors derive from a man in his 60s with small cell lung cancer.

This clonotype was recorded a few times. The chain combines TRBV29-1 with TRBJ2-1, with 7 bases that match TRBD1. This CDR3 region has 13 residues. J lost 3 bases, V lost 3 bases, and 2 bases had no gene match. CDR1 SQVTM and CDR2 ANQGSEA come from the germline V gene. The DNA of the CDR3 is TGCAGCGTTGAGGGGACAGACTACAATGAGCAGTTCTTC. Protein product: CSVEGTDYNEQFF.

On this clonotype itself: At one end the junction does not follow the germline gene, possibly because of a read error. The J gene is TRBJ2-5, the V gene TRBV11-3; D gene uncertain. Germline CDR1 SGHNT, CDR2 YENEEA. The CDR3 has 13 amino acids. The CDR3 is CTSSLVAWETQYF. In DNA, the CDR3 is TGCACCAGCAGCTTAGTAGCCTGGGAGACCCAGTACTTC.

To note about this clonotype: As the CDR3 is not closed by the conserved phenylalanine or tryptophan, this likely results from a read error. V gene TRBV20-1 combines with J gene TRBJ2-7; TRBD2 aligns across 7 bases. Germline V lookup: CDR1 DFQATT, CDR2 SNEGSKA (reference sequence). The CDR3 has 15 amino acids. CDR3 DNA: TGCACTGCTAGAGATTTTAGGTGGGAGGGGTACGAGCAGTACTCC. Its translation: CTARDFRWEGYEQYS.

The gene calls are TRBV14 and TRBJ2-7; D tentatively fits TRBD1 or TRBD2 (6 bases each). Germline CDR1 and CDR2: SGHDN and FVKESK. The CDR3 has 13 amino acids. Deletions cut 4 bases from V and 7 bases from J, with 14 bases between. CDR3 in amino acids: CASSLIGGGEQYV. In DNA form, the CDR3 reads TGTGCCAGCAGCCTTATCGGGGGCGGGGAGCAGTACGTC.

Points on this clonotype: A clone one base away is much larger, so this may be a read error. This chain connects TRBV6-6 to TRBJ1-5, with TRBD1 as a possible D gene (5 bases). Germline V gives CDR1 MNHNY, CDR2 SVGAGI (reference sequence). The CDR3 has 14 residues. Trimming pared 9 bases from V and 1 base from J, leaving 13 bases between. The CDR3 nucleotides read TGTGCCAGAAGACCAGGGAGGAGCAATCAGCCCCAGCATTTT. This encodes CARRPGRSNQPQHF.

V usage is TRBV20-1 and J usage is TRBJ2-7; TRBD2 agrees at 10 bases. The CDR3 has 14 residues. Losses at the gene ends were 3 bases for V and 7 bases for J; bases not matched to a gene: 9. Germline V lookup: CDR1 DFQATT, CDR2 SNEGSKA (reference sequence). CDR3 protein: CSASAGLAGDEQYV. For the CDR3, the DNA is TGCAGTGCTAGTGCGGGGCTAGCGGGAGATGAGCAGTACGTC.

This chain connects TRBV11-2 to TRBJ2-3; TRBD1 aligns across 7 bases. The CDR3 sequence is 15 residues long. After removal of 7 bases from V and 5 bases from J, the junction contained 12 bases not matched to a gene. The V gene's germline CDR1 is SGHAT and CDR2 FQNNGV. The CDR3 DNA follows: TGTGCCAGCAACTCCCTTGGACAGGTCGTAGATACGCAGTATTTT. Its protein is CASNSLGQVVDTQYF. Complete variable domain (other parts from reference TRBV11-2 and TRBJ2-3): EAGVAQSPRYKIIEKRQSVAFWCNPISGHATLYWYQQILGQGPKLLIQFQNNGVVDDSQLPKDRFSAERLKGVDSTLKIQPAKLEDSAVYLCASNSLGQVVDTQYFGPGTRLTVL.

V gene TRBV11-3 combines with J gene TRBJ2-3; 7 nucleotides line up with TRBD2. V was clipped by 7 bases and J by 3 bases; unmatched bases: 10. The length of the CDR3 is 15 residues. CDR1 SGHNT and CDR2 YENEEA come from the germline V gene. This CDR3 reads CASNLGGADTDTQYF. The DNA of the CDR3 is TGTGCCAGCAACCTGGGAGGGGCGGATACAGATACGCAGTATTTT.

There are a few counts of this clonotype. V and J are TRBV29-1 and TRBJ2-5, with D perhaps assigned TRBD1 or TRBD2 (5 bases each). Per germline, CDR1 SQVTM and CDR2 ANQGSEA. This CDR3 comprises 14 residues. V gave up 4 bases and J gave up 4 bases, with 16 bases separating them. Here the CDR3 reads CSVVVQDLRETQYF. The CDR3 DNA sequence: TGCAGCGTTGTGGTACAGGACTTGCGAGAGACCCAGTACTTC.

A word on this clonotype: In this CDR3 the conserved last residue, phenylalanine or tryptophan, is missing, so a read error is likely. This sequence joins TRBV6-6 and TRBJ2-7, with D unresolved. Germline CDR1 is MNHNY and CDR2 is SVGAGI (reference sequence). CDR3 length equals 12 residues. The chain's CDR3 is CTSSYGDYGQYL. The DNA of the CDR3 is TGTACCAGCAGTTATGGGGATTACGGGCAGTACTTA.

Of note for this clonotype: Germline is not matched at one junction end, which may reflect a read error. CDR3 in DNA: TGTGCCAGTAGCTTTGGGGGAGCGGAATACAATGAGCAGTTCTTC. Residues: CASSFGGAEYNEQFF. This chain joins TRBV11-3 and TRBJ2-1; D may correspond to TRBD1 or TRBD2 (5 bases each). CDR1 and CDR2 (germline): SGHNT, YENEEA. This CDR3 spans 15 amino acids.

This clonotype was counted ten times or more. The rearrangement links TRBV12-3 or TRBV12-4 to TRBJ1-3, with D unresolved. CDR3 length: 15 amino acids. With 2 bases removed from V and 0 bases from J, the gap between germline ends came to 8 bases. The CDR3 nucleotides read TGTGCCAGCAGTTTACCCGGGAGCTCTGGAAACACCATATATTTT. It yields the protein CASSLPGSSGNTIYF.

Comment on this clonotype: A read error is possible here, since a much larger clone lies one base away. CDR3 residues: CASMREDTDTQYF. For the CDR3, the DNA is TGTGCCAGCATGCGGGAGGACACAGATACGCAGTATTTT. This chain connects TRBV6-6 to TRBJ2-3, with 8 bases aligning to TRBD2. The CDR3 has 13 residues. Germline V gene data show CDR1 as MNHNY and CDR2 as SVGAGI (reference sequence). V was pared by 7 bases and J by 2 bases, with 2 bases of the junction left unmatched.

On this clonotype: At one end, the junction sequence differs from germline, possibly due to a read error. The V gene is TRBV6-5, the J gene TRBJ2-2, with 8 bases identical to TRBD2. This CDR3 is built from 13 residues. Germline V lookup: CDR1 MNHEY, CDR2 SVGAGI. This CDR3 is CTSSGGRTGELFF. The CDR3 DNA reads as TGTACCAGCAGTGGCGGGAGGACCGGGGAGCTGTTTTTT.

This chain joins TRBV20-1 and TRBJ2-7, with D maybe TRBD1 (5 bases). Germline loops: CDR1 DFQATT, CDR2 SNEGSKA (reference sequence). This CDR3 spans 13 amino acids. Trimming pared 5 bases from V and 5 bases from J, leaving 16 bases between. CDR3 sequence (DNA): TGCAGTGCTTTGACAAGGGGTTGGAACGAGCAGTACTTC. It encodes CSALTRGWNEQYF.

The table lists this clonotype with many counts. This sequence joins TRBV11-1 and TRBJ2-7, with 7 positions matching TRBD2. V gave up 5 bases and J gave up 2 bases; unmatched junction bases: 6. Germline lookup yields CDR1 SGHAT and CDR2 FQDESV (reference sequence). The CDR3 spans 14 residues. The CDR3 is CASSPTSPPYEQYF. The CDR3 DNA reads TGTGCCAGCAGCCCGACTAGCCCCCCCTACGAGCAGTACTTC.

Comments on this clonotype: The conserved phenylalanine or tryptophan normally closing the CDR3 is absent here, so this likely arose from a read error. CDR3 loop: CASNQLRGGGTEAFY. CDR3 nucleotide sequence: TGTGCCAGCAACCAACTCAGGGGAGGAGGCACTGAAGCTTTCTAT. The chain uses TRBV4-2 and TRBJ1-1; the D gene is possibly TRBD1 (6 bases). Germline V gives CDR1 LGHNA, CDR2 YNFKEQ. The CDR3 sequence is 15 residues long.

Here the CDR3 reads CASSLAPMRTQVYNEQFF. For the CDR3, the DNA is TGTGCCAGCAGCTTAGCCCCCATGAGGACTCAAGTTTACAATGAGCAGTTCTTC. The chain joins TRBV7-8 to TRBJ2-1, with D maybe TRBD2 (5 bases). The CDR3 has 18 residues. Trimming took off 0 bases at V and 4 bases at J, with 19 bases between the two ends. CDR1 and CDR2 (germline): SGHVS, FQNEAQ.

Of note for this clonotype: The germline gene is not matched at one end of the junction; a read error may be the cause. V usage is TRBV11-2 and J usage is TRBJ2-5; D tentatively fits TRBD1 or TRBD2 (5 bases each). The CDR3 covers 12 residues. Looked up from germline, CDR1 is SGHAT and CDR2 is FQNNGV. CDR3 residues: CASSLIGTQEYF. CDR3 coding DNA: TGCGCCAGCAGCTTAATCGGGACCCAAGAATACTTC.

This rearrangement joins TRBV5-1 to TRBJ2-3, with a tentative D call TRBD2 (6 bases). Deletions cut 5 bases from V and 2 bases from J, with 18 bases between. Germline V gene sequence: CDR1 SGHRS, CDR2 YFSETQ. This CDR3 spans 16 amino acids. CDR3 region: CASRPDTGTFTDTQYF. CDR3 DNA sequence: TGCGCCAGCAGGCCCGACACCGGGACTTTCACAGATACGCAGTATTTT.